This record concerns one T cell receptor beta chain sequence. The data belong to a study of PD-1 blockade in classical Hodgkin lymphoma. Trimming at V came to 5 bases and at J to 5 bases, leaving 4 bases not matched to a gene. Germline CDR1 and CDR2: MNHNY and SVGAGI (reference sequence). This CDR3 has 14 amino acids. Generated by immunoSEQ multiplex PCR, the TCRdb table keeps only in-frame clones and is missing some. Counted here are 130,000 to 150,000 clones, approximately 80% occurring once; the ten biggest clones make up 7% to 9.5%. Relapses following autologous stem cell transplantation were seen in all patients, with brentuximab vedotin exposure varying.

The TCR sequence derives from a human donor with classical Hodgkin lymphoma. Sequenced here: peripheral blood mononuclear cells (PBMCs), sampled before the second cycle of nivolumab. The chain carries TRBV6-6 and TRBJ2-2, with 8 bases matching TRBD1. The CDR3, as DNA: TGTGCCAGCAGTCCGAGGACAGGGACCGGGGAGCTGTTTTTT. Protein sequence: CASSPRTGTGELFF.